This entry features one TCR beta chain sequence. No cognate antigen has been identified for it. No base qualities exist here, and no much larger clone lies one base off it. This sample was taken from a study of graft-versus-host responses after intestinal transplantation (dated by TCRdb to 2020 to 2023). In the study overall: The transplants that recipients got were multivisceral, liver-intestinal, or isolated intestinal. Instead of going to the commercial service, samples from a few later patients were sequenced in-house on an Illumina MiSeq and processed with MiXCR. Every recipient was given anti-thymocyte globulin induction, followed by approximately 3 years of maintenance tacrolimus and steroids. Of the roughly 24 intestinal transplant recipients enrolled in the cohort, one of whom was a retransplant, a few patients without pretransplant specimens were excluded. Alloreactive clones were identified by sequencing pre-transplant mixed lymphocyte reaction products and comparing these products with unstimulated pre-transplant donor and recipient T cells. A peak of at least 4% donor T cells among recipient peripheral blood mononuclear cells was the definition used for donor T cell macrochimerism. After intestinal transplantation, graft-versus-host and host-versus-graft alloreactive T cell clones in the graft, circulation and bone marrow were tracked using bulk TCR-beta CDR3 sequencing.

The method was the immunoSEQ multiplex PCR assay. For most patients, genomic DNA was isolated with the Qiagen DNeasy Blood and Tissue Kit and shipped frozen to Adaptive Biotechnologies for TCR sequencing. For most patients, genomic DNA was subjected to high-throughput TCR-beta CDR3 sequencing by Adaptive Biotechnologies. As for the original processing: TCR sequencing data for roughly 17 patients were retrieved from Adaptive's ImmunoSEQ software; a few other patients were processed with MiXCR and VDJtools. To correct CD4 versus CD8 sorting errors, sequences present in both subsets at a frequency ratio below 5:1 were removed. Because the origin of CDR3 nucleotide sequences shared between donor and recipient could not be assigned, those sequences were removed. To count as alloreactive, a clone needed at least 2-fold expansion over unstimulated cells and a minimum CFSE-low frequency of 0.002% (template counts) or 0.001% (read counts). A clone was considered mappable if detected in the sequenced pre-transplant spleen, lymph node, or MLR CFSE-low populations of the donor or recipient. The cumulative frequency of alloreactive clones was calculated as a percentage of all sequences, weighted by copy number. TCRdb stores this immuneACCESS table with in-frame sequences only. Part of the clones is absent; in the studies checked, under half of the shortfall reflects unresolved V genes, and no reason is known for the rest. V and J calls plus clone size are reproduced from that table; the DNA served to infer D and trimming. For this sample the table gives 70,000 to 95,000 clones, of which 85% to 95% were detected only once. Clones ranked in the top ten supply around 1.1% of the sample.

V lost 3 bases and J lost 7 bases, and the count of bases not matched to a germline gene is 7. The CDR3 starts with the cysteine, ends with the phenylalanine, and has 16 residues. Just the 48-base CDR3 DNA is kept, in frame starting at base 1. As encoded in the germline V gene (reference sequence), CDR1 is SGHKS while CDR2 is YYEKEE. The meaning of the sample's time point label: cells obtained before transplantation from donor or recipient. CD3+CD4+ and CD3+CD8+ populations were FACS-sorted from unstimulated pre-transplant donor and recipient cells taken from spleen or lymph nodes. Summary of the overall study and its limitations: GvH clones turned up in recipient bone marrow, with some appearing earlier in ileal mucosa or blood, a pattern consistent with an intestinal mucosal origin. High GvH to HvG T cell clonal ratios were observed in the allografts of patients with donor T cell macrochimerism. Peak levels of circulating GvH clones were associated with declines in HvG clones early after transplant. The relatively low number and heterogeneity of intestinal transplant patients limited the conclusions.

This TCR came from a human donor who was the organ donor for an intestinal transplant. Specimen: unstimulated CD8+ T cells sorted from spleen or lymph node cells, collected before transplant. The chain is encoded by TRBV5-5 joined to TRBJ2-1, with 13 central nucleotides matching TRBD2. The DNA sequence is TGTGCCAGCAGCTCTACCGGGACTAGCGGGAAAAATGAGCAGTTCTTC. Translated, this is CASSSTGTSGKNEQFF.